The 20 T cell receptor beta chains in this list originate from one sample, sequenced in a study of identical twins. TCRdb analysed the 5' RACE reads with MiXCR anew, one entry per CDR3 protein. The table lists approximately 700,000 distinct CDR3 sequences, 6.1% of them singletons, with roughly 1.6% in the top ten. The sample consisted of naive T cells sorted from blood. Receptors were obtained from a man between 18 and 35 years old in good health.

The chain recombines TRBV6-1 with TRBJ2-1; 7 nucleotides match TRBD2. Trimming took 7 bases from V and 6 from J; bases not matched to a gene: 9. The germline gives CDR1 MNHNS, CDR2 SASEGT. This CDR3 has 14 amino acids. The CDR3 loop is CASIRELAVNEQFF. The CDR3 DNA reads TGTGCCAGCATACGGGAGCTAGCGGTCAATGAGCAGTTCTTC.

This clonotype was seen only a few times. The rearrangement links TRBV20-1 to TRBJ1-1, with 11 bases identical to TRBD1. CDR1 DFQATT and CDR2 SNEGSKA come from the germline V gene (reference sequence). The V and J ends lost 5 bases and 3 bases, in that order; junction bases with no gene match: 14. This CDR3 contains 17 residues. This CDR3 reads CSAPPFLGQGADTEAFF. The DNA for the CDR3 is TGCAGTGCTCCACCTTTCCTAGGACAGGGGGCGGACACTGAAGCTTTCTTT.

This clonotype was observed at least ten times. The J gene is TRBJ2-1, the V gene TRBV5-6; 9 nucleotides agree with TRBD2. The CDR3 runs 17 residues. The trim removed 0 bases at V and 3 bases at J, leaving 7 bases unmatched. Per the germline V gene, CDR1 is SGHDT and CDR2 is YYEEEE. The CDR3 bases are TGTGCCAGCAGCTTGGCGGGCGGGAGGGCCCGCTACAATGAGCAGTTCTTC. Amino acid sequence: CASSLAGGRARYNEQFF.

This clonotype was observed at least ten times. The chain recombines TRBV24-1 with TRBJ2-7; the match to TRBD2 covers 12 bases. This CDR3 has 14 residues. Germline V CDR1 and CDR2: KGHDR, SFDVKD. V lost 4 bases and J lost 6; bases outside the gene matches: 3. CDR3 sequence (DNA): TGTGCCACCAGTGAGACTAGCGGGAGTCGCGAGCAGTACTTC. Residues: CATSETSGSREQYF.

This clonotype was detected ten times or more. The chain carries TRBV5-5 and TRBJ2-7, with a weak D call TRBD1 (6 bases). The CDR3 is 13 residues long. V gave up 6 bases and J gave up 6 bases, with 16 bases separating them. Per germline, CDR1 SGHKS and CDR2 YYEKEE (reference sequence). In DNA, the CDR3 is TGTGCCAGCAACGACCACAGGGCTGGCGAGCAGTACGTC. It translates to CASNDHRAGEQYV.

Many counts were recorded for this clonotype. The V and J genes are TRBV28 and TRBJ1-1; D call uncertain. CDR3 length: 15 amino acids. The V gene's germline CDR1 is MDHEN and CDR2 SYDVKM. Trimming removed 11 bases from V and 1 base from J, with 20 bases in between. The CDR3 sequence is CAGGSSAAGNTEAFF. CDR3 nucleotide sequence: TGTGCCGGCGGGTCCTCGGCGGCGGGGAACACTGAAGCTTTCTTT.

The chain carries TRBV4-1 and TRBJ1-1; TRBD1 aligns across 9 bases. Trimming removed 0 bases from V and 4 bases from J; junction bases left unmatched: 9. CDR1 is MGHRA, CDR2 YSYEKL, per germline. CDR3 size: 17 residues. The CDR3 DNA follows: TGCGCCAGCAGCCAAGAAGGGTCGGACAGGGGTGGCACTGAAGCTTTCTTT. This translates into CASSQEGSDRGGTEAFF.

The table lists this clonotype with many counts. J is TRBJ1-2 and V is TRBV10-3; D ambiguous. Germline V CDR1 and CDR2: ENHRY, SYGVKD. CDR3 length: 13 amino acids. The ends were cut back, 2 bases at V and 0 bases at J, with 4 bases in the middle. CDR3 coding DNA: TGTGCCATCAGTGAGAGTTCTAACTATGGCTACACCTTC. This translates into CAISESSNYGYTF.

The CDR3, as DNA: TGTGCCAGTGCTGACGGGTTCAATGAAGCTTTCTTT. It codes for CASADGFNEAFF. The J gene is TRBJ1-1, the V gene TRBV19, with D unresolved. The CDR3 totals 12 residues. The germline V gene has CDR1 LNHDA and CDR2 SQIVND (reference sequence). Trimming removed 8 bases from V and 7 bases from J, with 14 bases in between.

This clonotype has just a few counts. This chain uses TRBV6-5 with TRBJ2-3; maybe TRBD1 (5 bases). The germline V gene has CDR1 MNHEY and CDR2 SVGAGI. Deletions cut 2 bases from V and 7 bases from J, with 13 bases between. The CDR3 sequence is 14 residues long. The CDR3 DNA follows: TGTGCCAGCAGTTACGGGGCCCCTGATTATACGCAGTATTTT. Its translation is CASSYGAPDYTQYF.

This clonotype has a count of ten or more. DNA for the CDR3: TGTGCCAGCAGCCAAGATCTGCTAGCGGGAGGTGGGGAGCAGTACTTC. This encodes CASSQDLLAGGGEQYF. V and J are TRBV4-2 and TRBJ2-7; the match to TRBD2 covers 11 bases. This CDR3 comprises 16 residues. The trim removed 0 bases at V and 7 bases at J, leaving 8 bases unmatched. The germline gives CDR1 LGHNA, CDR2 YNFKEQ.

This clonotype was seen many times. The chain employs TRBV12-3 or TRBV12-4 and TRBJ2-1; 7 positions agree with TRBD1. This CDR3 is 14 amino acids long. V shed 8 bases and J 9 bases; nucleotides not matched to a gene: 13. CDR3 region: CASLRQGDLGEQFF. For the CDR3, the DNA is TGTGCCAGCCTCCGACAGGGCGATCTGGGTGAGCAGTTCTTC.

This clonotype was detected many times. CDR3 coding DNA: TGTGCCAGCAGTTCGTCACAGGGTTACAATCAGCCCCAGCATTTT. It yields the protein CASSSSQGYNQPQHF. The chain is built from TRBV27 and TRBJ1-5, with TRBD1 as a possible D gene (6 bases). Trimming stripped 4 bases from V and 3 bases from J, with 13 bases between. Germline loops: CDR1 MNHEY, CDR2 SMNVEV (reference sequence). This CDR3 is 15 amino acids long.

V is TRBV30 and J is TRBJ1-5; D unresolved. The V end lost 0 bases, the J end lost 4 bases, and 7 bases lay between the germline ends. Germline V CDR1 and CDR2: GTSNPN, SVGIG (reference sequence). The CDR3 totals 13 residues. The CDR3 DNA reads as TGTGCCTGGAGTGTGGAGGGTAATCAGCCCCAGCATTTT. This codes for CAWSVEGNQPQHF.

This clonotype was observed many times. V gene TRBV29-1 combines with J gene TRBJ2-5, with a possible D match to TRBD1 (5 bases). The germline V gene encodes CDR1 SQVTM and CDR2 ANQGSEA. Trimming took 6 bases from V and 5 from J, leaving 13 bases between them. The CDR3 extends over 12 amino acids. The CDR3 sequence: CSVQGRSETQYF. The CDR3 coding sequence is TGCAGCGTCCAGGGCAGATCCGAGACCCAGTACTTC.

This clonotype occurred many times. The chain carries TRBV4-3 and TRBJ2-2; the D gene could be TRBD1 or TRBD2 (5 bases each). The CDR3 runs to 13 residues. Germline V CDR1 and CDR2: LGHNA, YSLEER. The V gene lost 0 bases and the J gene lost 7 bases, with 6 bases spanning the gap. The DNA of the CDR3 is TGCGCCAGCAGCCAAGATGGGGGCGGGGAGCTGTTTTTT. Its protein is CASSQDGGGELFF.

The chain has TRBV7-9 and TRBJ2-5; D gene unclear. Looked up from germline, CDR1 is SEHNR and CDR2 is FQNEAQ (reference sequence). The CDR3 length is 14 residues. V lost 4 bases, J lost 5 bases, and 14 bases lay in between. CDR3 protein: CASSSPGPRETQYF. The CDR3 DNA follows: TGTGCCAGCAGCTCCCCCGGGCCGCGGGAGACCCAGTACTTC.

This clonotype was counted many times. The rearrangement uses TRBV20-1 and TRBJ2-3, with 10 positions matching TRBD2. The CDR3 has 14 amino acids. The germline CDR1 and CDR2 sequences are DFQATT and SNEGSKA (reference sequence). The J segment lost 6 bases and the V segment lost 6 bases, leaving 9 bases of the junction unmatched. CDR3 in DNA: TGCAGTGCCCTAGGGCTAGCGGGAGACGATACGCAGTATTTT. Its translation: CSALGLAGDDTQYF.

This rearrangement joins TRBV12-3 or TRBV12-4 to TRBJ2-1; a possible D gene is TRBD1 (5 bases). The V and J ends lost 3 bases and 3 bases respectively, with 15 bases between them. This CDR3 region has 16 residues. CDR3 nucleotides: TGTGCCAGCAGTTTTCAGGGTAAGGGATACTACAATGAGCAGTTCTTC. Its translation is CASSFQGKGYYNEQFF.

At least ten counts were recorded for this clonotype. V is TRBV12-3 or TRBV12-4 and J is TRBJ2-3; TRBD2 is a possible D gene (6 bases). Between the trimmed V and J ends, which lost 2 bases and 6 bases, there was a span of 21 bases. The CDR3 runs 17 residues. DNA for the CDR3: TGTGCCAGCAGTTTAAAGTATCGGGGGACTGGGGCGGATACGCAGTATTTT. Encoded protein: CASSLKYRGTGADTQYF.